Each of the 30 T cell receptor beta chains below was sequenced from the same sample in a study of blood T cell repertoires in COVID-19. The assay was immunoSEQ multiplex PCR, and TCRdb's table has in-frame clones only and misses some. This table holds 95,000 to 150,000 clones, over 75% found once. Material for sequencing was peripheral blood. The source of these receptors is a man aged 50-60 years with acute or convalescent COVID-19.

The chain uses TRBV25-1 and TRBJ1-5, with 10 bases identical to TRBD1. The germline V gene has CDR1 MGHDK and CDR2 SYGVNS. This CDR3 spans 15 amino acids. V shed 3 bases and J 7 bases; nucleotides not matched to a gene: 6. In DNA, the CDR3 is TGTGCCAGCAGTGATGACAGGGGGCTCGGCCAGCCCCAGCATTTT. Its translation: CASSDDRGLGQPQHF.

The chain is built from TRBV5-1 and TRBJ2-1; 12 nucleotides align to TRBD2. V gave up 7 bases and J gave up 4 bases; unmatched junction bases: 9. Per the germline V gene, CDR1 is SGHRS and CDR2 is YFSETQ. The CDR3 has 16 residues. CDR3 sequence (DNA): TGCGCCAGCTCCCGGGGGGGGACTAGCGGGTACAATGAGCAGTTCTTC. Translated: CASSRGGTSGYNEQFF.

This clone showed up just a few times. The chain combines TRBV27 with TRBJ2-1, with D perhaps matching TRBD2 (6 bases). The V gene lost 1 base and the J gene lost 3 bases, with 13 bases spanning the gap. The CDR3 totals 16 residues. From germline, CDR1 is MNHEY and CDR2 SMNVEV (reference sequence). CDR3 residues: CASSLFTGVGYNEQFF. CDR3 bases: TGTGCCAGCAGTTTATTCACGGGAGTAGGCTACAATGAGCAGTTCTTC.

As concerns this clone: A read error may produce the germline difference seen at one junction end. This chain uses TRBV24-1 with TRBJ1-4; 9 bases fit TRBD1. Germline V gene sequence: CDR1 KGHDR, CDR2 SFDVKD. This CDR3 region has 12 residues. CDR3 in amino acids: CATSADGTGKHF. CDR3 nucleotides: TGTGCCACCAGTGCTGACGGGACAGGGAAGCATTTT.

CDR3 loop: CASSRGGDYSPLHF. The CDR3 nucleotides are TGTGCCAGCAGCAGGGGGGGAGATTATTCACCCCTCCACTTT. The J gene is TRBJ1-6, the V gene TRBV11-2; D might be TRBD1 (6 bases). V was pared by 5 bases and J by 8 bases, with 13 bases between. Germline V gene sequence: CDR1 SGHAT, CDR2 FQNNGV. There are 14 residues in the CDR3.

The V and J genes are TRBV5-1 and TRBJ2-2; 7 bases map to TRBD1. The J segment lost 4 bases and the V segment lost 2 bases, leaving 8 bases of the junction unmatched. This CDR3 region has 16 residues. Germline lookup yields CDR1 SGHRS and CDR2 YFSETQ. The CDR3 spells CASSLHAGTVTGELFF. The CDR3 coding sequence is TGCGCCAGCAGCTTACATGCCGGGACAGTCACCGGGGAGCTGTTTTTT.

The gene calls are TRBV5-1 and TRBJ1-5; 8 bases match TRBD1. The germline V gene has CDR1 SGHRS and CDR2 YFSETQ. Germline trimming cut 0 bases from V and 3 bases from J; bases unmatched to any gene: 2. The CDR3 totals 15 residues. The CDR3 spells CASSLGQGINQPQHF. The CDR3 DNA reads TGCGCCAGCAGCTTGGGACAGGGGATCAATCAGCCCCAGCATTTT.

The chain combines TRBV18 with TRBJ1-5; D is ambiguous. The V end was cut by 3 bases, the J end by 5 bases, with 11 bases between. This CDR3 has 14 amino acids. Germline CDR1 and CDR2: KGHSH and LQKENI. The CDR3 is CASSPVVADQPQHF. Here the CDR3 DNA reads TGTGCCAGCTCACCGGTGGTTGCGGATCAGCCCCAGCATTTT.

This chain links TRBV7-2 with TRBJ2-7, with D perhaps TRBD2 (7 bases). The CDR3 is 15 amino acids. CDR1 SGHTA and CDR2 FQGNSA come from the germline V gene. The V gene lost 3 bases and the J gene lost 6 bases, with 18 bases spanning the gap. The CDR3 nucleotides are TGTGCCAGCAGCTTGCCTAAGGGGGGGATAGGCGAGCAGTACTTC. Translating gives CASSLPKGGIGEQYF.

V is TRBV29-1 and J is TRBJ1-2; no clear D gene. CDR3 length: 12 residues. Trimming removed 4 bases from V and 2 bases from J, with 8 bases in between. The germline gives CDR1 SQVTM, CDR2 ANQGSEA. CDR3 DNA: TGCAGCGTTGTGCAGGCCAACTATGGCTACACCTTC. Translation gives CSVVQANYGYTF.

The rearrangement uses TRBV10-2 and TRBJ2-3; 8 bases agree with TRBD1. Germline V gives CDR1 WSHSY, CDR2 SAAADI. V trimming: 8 bases; J trimming: 4 bases; junction bases outside the gene matches: 11. This CDR3 spans 15 amino acids. CDR3 sequence: CASGAGGPGPDTQYF. CDR3 coding DNA: TGCGCCAGCGGGGCAGGGGGCCCAGGCCCAGATACGCAGTATTTT.

The chain carries TRBV29-1 and TRBJ1-1; no reliable D call. Germline CDR1 and CDR2: SQVTM and ANQGSEA. The CDR3 length is 13 residues. The germline V and J ends were trimmed by 1 base and 0 bases, with 6 bases remaining between them. The CDR3, as DNA: TGCAGCGTTGAAGTCTCCCTGAACACTGAAGCTTTCTTT. This translates into CSVEVSLNTEAFF.

The chain couples TRBV7-2 to TRBJ2-7, with D perhaps TRBD2 (5 bases). The V and J ends lost 0 bases and 3 bases respectively, with 6 bases between them. CDR1 is SGHTA and CDR2 is FQGNSA in the germline V gene. CDR3 length: 13 amino acids. The CDR3 protein is CASSLAGVYEQYF. DNA of the CDR3: TGTGCCAGCAGCTTAGCGGGAGTCTACGAGCAGTACTTC.

This chain links TRBV14 with TRBJ1-6; D is undetermined. Between the trimmed V and J ends, which lost 1 base and 7 bases, there was a span of 11 bases. The CDR3 spans 15 residues. Looked up from germline, CDR1 is SGHDN and CDR2 is FVKESK. This chain's CDR3 is CASSQVRTGNSPLHF. The CDR3 bases are TGTGCCAGCAGCCAAGTCAGGACGGGAAATTCACCCCTCCACTTT.

This clone was observed a single time. Here the CDR3 reads CASSQLAAIAYNEQFF. The CDR3 coding sequence is TGTGCCAGCAGCCAACTAGCGGCAATAGCCTACAATGAGCAGTTCTTC. The gene calls are TRBV5-6 and TRBJ2-1; 8 bases fit TRBD2. From germline, CDR1 is SGHDT and CDR2 YYEEEE. There are 16 residues in the CDR3. With 4 bases clipped from V and 2 bases from J, the junction kept 8 bases outside the gene matches.

This chain connects TRBV5-5 to TRBJ1-1; no firm D call. V lost 2 bases, J lost 1 base, and 6 bases lay in between. CDR3 length: 13 amino acids. Germline CDR1 is SGHKS and CDR2 is YYEKEE (reference sequence). The CDR3 sequence: CASSFQENTEAFF. The CDR3 nucleotides are TGTGCCAGCAGCTTCCAGGAGAACACTGAAGCTTTCTTT.

In its sample, this clone was seen once. The rearrangement joins TRBV25-1 to TRBJ1-1, with D possibly being TRBD1 (5 bases). CDR3 length equals 16 residues. Per the germline V gene, CDR1 is MGHDK and CDR2 is SYGVNS. V lost 5 bases to trimming and J lost 1 base, with 17 bases between them. In DNA form, the CDR3 reads TGTGCCAGCAGTCCCCCAGGGAATCTAAAGAACACTGAAGCTTTCTTT. Protein product: CASSPPGNLKNTEAFF.

This clone was observed a handful of times. This chain links TRBV29-1 with TRBJ2-5; D might be TRBD1 (6 bases). The CDR3 has 12 amino acids. V was cut by 4 bases and J by 5 bases, with 11 bases left in between. The germline V gene encodes CDR1 SQVTM and CDR2 ANQGSEA. The DNA for the CDR3 is TGCAGCGTTGGGGGGCTAGTGGAGACCCAGTACTTC. The encoded protein is CSVGGLVETQYF.

The V gene is TRBV9, the J gene TRBJ2-1; D is perhaps TRBD1 (5 bases). Trimming took off 4 bases at V and 7 bases at J, with 21 bases between the two ends. Germline V gene data show CDR1 as SGDLS and CDR2 as YYNGEE. This CDR3 has 16 residues. DNA of the CDR3: TGTGCCAGCAGCCCCCGAGACAGCTCCCCGAGGAATGAGCAGTTCTTC. Translating gives CASSPRDSSPRNEQFF.

The chain couples TRBV10-1 to TRBJ2-7, with TRBD2 matching 8 bases. V lost 0 bases to trimming and J lost 0 bases; unmatched junction nucleotides: 4. The CDR3 covers 16 residues. Germline V CDR1 and CDR2: WNHNN, SYGVQD (reference sequence). As DNA, the CDR3 is TGCGCCAGCAGTGAGTCGAGACTAGCGCGCTCCTACGAGCAGTACTTC. Encoded protein: CASSESRLARSYEQYF.

The genes are TRBV5-1 and TRBJ2-7; 10 bases match TRBD1. J was trimmed by 5 bases and V by 4 bases; bases with no gene match: 6. Germline-derived CDR1 and CDR2 are SGHRS and YFSETQ. The CDR3 has 14 residues. Here the CDR3 reads CASSTLGQGDEQYF. CDR3 bases: TGCGCCAGCAGCACTCTAGGACAGGGGGACGAGCAGTACTTC. The full variable domain, with the rest looked up from reference TRBV5-1 and TRBJ2-7, is KAGVTQTPRYLIKTRGQQVTLSCSPISGHRSVSWYQQTPGQGLQFLFEYFSETQRNKGNFPGRFSGRQFSNSRSEMNVSTLELGDSALYLCASSTLGQGDEQYFGPGTRLTVT.

The chain uses TRBV4-3 and TRBJ1-2; TRBD1 matches 8 bases. There are 17 residues in the CDR3. The ends lost 4 bases at V and 4 bases at J; junction bases unmatched: 14. Germline-derived CDR1 and CDR2 are LGHNA and YSLEER. The CDR3 loop is CASSRVGTGGSFYGYTF. CDR3 DNA: TGCGCCAGCAGCCGAGTGGGAACAGGGGGATCTTTCTATGGCTACACCTTC.

This sequence joins TRBV3-1 (or the pseudogene TRBV3-2) and TRBJ1-5, with D uncertain. Looked up from germline, CDR1 is LGHDT and CDR2 is YNNKEL (reference sequence). The CDR3 has 15 residues. V lost 1 base and J 7 bases, leaving 14 bases between the germline ends. Here the CDR3 reads CASSQGGRGNQPQHF. The CDR3 DNA reads TGTGCCAGCAGCCAAGGTGGAAGAGGGAACCAGCCCCAGCATTTT.

This chain links TRBV4-2 with TRBJ2-1, with TRBD2 identical over 8 bases. V trimming: 4 bases; J trimming: 5 bases; junction bases outside the gene matches: 4. Germline loops: CDR1 LGHNA, CDR2 YNFKEQ. This CDR3 has 14 residues. This chain's CDR3 is CASSLAGINNEQFF. Written as DNA, the CDR3 is TGTGCCAGCAGCCTAGCGGGGATAAACAATGAGCAGTTCTTC.

The chain couples TRBV5-1 to TRBJ2-7, with D tentatively TRBD1 (6 bases). The CDR3 has 13 residues. The V and J ends lost 2 bases and 1 base respectively, with 7 bases between them. Germline assignment: CDR1 SGHRS and CDR2 YFSETQ. CDR3 sequence (DNA): TGCGCCAGCAGCTTCGGGACATCCTACGAGCAGTACTTC. Encoded protein: CASSFGTSYEQYF.

V usage is TRBV5-6 and J usage is TRBJ2-7; 9 bases line up with TRBD1. The CDR3 length is 14 residues. Germline V CDR1 and CDR2: SGHDT, YYEEEE. Unmatched junction bases numbered 6, after V lost 5 bases and J lost 3 bases. The CDR3 spells CASRRTGVYYEQYF. In DNA form, the CDR3 reads TGTGCCAGCAGACGGACAGGGGTTTACTACGAGCAGTACTTC. The entire variable domain, with the rest obtained from reference TRBV5-6 and TRBJ2-7, is as follows: DAGVTQSPTHLIKTRGQQVTLRCSPKSGHDTVSWYQQALGQGPQFIFQYYEEEERQRGNFPDRFSGHQFPNYSSELNVNALLLGDSALYLCASRRTGVYYEQYFGPGTRLTVT.

The CDR3 region has the DNA TGTGCCAGCAGCGTAGATGATCGGAGCTCTGGAAACACCATATATTTT. It encodes CASSVDDRSSGNTIYF. The rearrangement joins TRBV9 to TRBJ1-3; D not certain. Germline CDR1 SGDLS, CDR2 YYNGEE. The length of the CDR3 is 16 residues. Trimming cost V 0 bases and J 0 bases, with 10 bases left between them.

The genes are TRBV5-1 and TRBJ2-4, with D perhaps matching TRBD2 (5 bases). Per germline, CDR1 SGHRS and CDR2 YFSETQ. Trimming took off 1 base at V and 8 bases at J, with 7 bases between the two ends. This CDR3 spans 12 amino acids. The CDR3 coding sequence is TGCGCCAGCAGCTTGTTGGGAGACATTCAGTACTTC. It encodes CASSLLGDIQYF.

A single count supports this clone. The CDR3 here is CASSQRLDTGELFF. CDR3 DNA: TGTGCCAGCAGCCAAAGACTCGACACCGGGGAGCTGTTTTTT. The chain carries TRBV2 and TRBJ2-2; D is ambiguous. The germline V gene has CDR1 SNHLY and CDR2 FYNNEI. V lost 6 bases and J lost 3, with 11 bases in between. The length of the CDR3 is 14 residues.

V gene TRBV27 combines with J gene TRBJ2-7; D call uncertain. The CDR3 is 14 amino acids. V lost 4 bases and J lost 7, with 17 bases in between. Looked up from germline, CDR1 is MNHEY and CDR2 is SMNVEV (reference sequence). The CDR3 protein is CASSSNPPIYEQYF. The DNA of the CDR3 is TGTGCCAGCAGTTCAAACCCCCCTATCTATGAGCAGTACTTC.